This TCR beta chain originates from a study of spatial heterogeneity in lung cancer. Whole-study context: Sequenced follow-up PBMC samples came a median of about two years after resection, where available. Detection consistently yielded more beta chains than alpha chains.

TCRdb ran MiXCR on the 5' RACE reads and lists one entry per CDR3 protein. The data show 17,000 or so distinct CDR3 sequences, 9.2% seen once. This clonotype has at least ten counts. Time point of the sample: blood at routine non-recurrence follow-up after resection. CDR1 GTSNPN and CDR2 SVGIG come from the germline V gene (reference sequence). J gave up 7 bases and V 4 bases, and 6 bases lay outside the gene matches. The CDR3 extends over 12 amino acids. This material consisted of PBMCs, taken at follow-up. The receptor was derived from a male donor with early-stage non-small cell lung cancer. This rearrangement joins TRBV30 to TRBJ1-2; 7 positions match TRBD1. The DNA of the CDR3 is TGTGCCTGGAACCGGGACAGTGGTGGCTACACCTTC. This sequence encodes CAWNRDSGGYTF.